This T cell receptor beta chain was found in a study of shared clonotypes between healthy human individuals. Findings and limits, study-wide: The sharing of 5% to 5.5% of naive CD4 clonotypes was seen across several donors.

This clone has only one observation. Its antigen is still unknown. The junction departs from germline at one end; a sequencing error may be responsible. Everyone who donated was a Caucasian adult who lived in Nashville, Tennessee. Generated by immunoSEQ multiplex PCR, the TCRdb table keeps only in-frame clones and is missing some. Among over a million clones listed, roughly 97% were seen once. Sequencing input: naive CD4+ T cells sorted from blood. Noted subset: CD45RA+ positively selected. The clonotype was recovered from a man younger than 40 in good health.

This CDR3 is CASSLVAGGSNEQFF. In DNA form, the CDR3 reads TGTGCTAGCAGCTTAGTAGCGGGAGGAAGTAATGAGCAGTTCTTC. The chain couples TRBV7-7 to TRBJ2-1; 10 positions match TRBD2. This CDR3 is 15 amino acids long. Germline values: CDR1 SSHAT, CDR2 FNYEAQ (reference sequence). The variable domain in full, completed from reference TRBV7-7 and TRBJ2-1, reads GAGVSQSPRYKVTKRGQDVTLRCDPISSHATLYWYQQALGQGPEFLTYFNYEAQPDKSGLPSDRFSAERPEGSISTLTIQRTEQRDSAMYRCASSLVAGGSNEQFFGPGTRLTVL.